A few counts support the clone carrying this TCR beta chain. Its antigen is unknown. The data derive from a study of T cell repertoires in cytomegalovirus infection. TCRdb ran MiXCR on the reads and lists one entry per CDR3 protein. The sample lists about 830,000 distinct CDR3 sequences; 32% were seen once. The length of the CDR3 is 18 residues. V shed 5 bases and J 3 bases; nucleotides not matched to a gene: 18. Germline lookup yields CDR1 SEHNR and CDR2 FQNEAQ (reference sequence). Study results and caveats: Dominant in the ex vivo response were TCR beta clonotypes restricted by HLA-C and specific for CMV.

The chain employs TRBV7-9 and TRBJ1-2, with 7 positions matching TRBD1. The sequenced sample was cultured CD8+ T cells from PBMCs, obtained from culture after CMV antigen stimulation. The receptor was isolated from a human donor in good health (CMV status not recorded). Some clones in this sample may be carry-over from other donors' samples. This CDR3 reads CASSPNRDSSSSYYGYTF. DNA of the CDR3: TGTGCCAGCAGCCCCAACCGGGACAGTTCATCCTCCTACTATGGCTACACCTTC.